These T cell receptor beta chains were read from a single sample in a study of T cell responses to AZD1222 COVID-19 vaccine. Method: immunoSEQ multiplex PCR; TCRdb's copy keeps in-frame clones and lacks some. The repertoire has some 96,000 clones, around nine tenths of them found once; the top ten carry 15%. The sequenced sample was peripheral blood, obtained on day 0 of AZD1222 vaccination. Receptors were obtained from an adult in good health. Both conserved end residues are part of each CDR3. D genes are given only for firm matches. A row's size may be missing; if present it is once, few, many or a size class.

v_gene	j_gene	d_gene	abundance	CDR3nt	CDR3aa
TRBV5-1	TRBJ1-5	.	.	TGCGCCAGCAGCTTGTGGGGGCGGGATCAGCCCCAGCATTTT	CASSLWGRDQPQHF
TRBV5-1	TRBJ1-5	.	.	TGCGCCAGCAGCTTGGCCCAGGGCCAGCCCCAGCATTTT	CASSLAQGQPQHF
TRBV19	TRBJ1-1	.	few	TGTGCCAGTAGTACGCAGCCAGGGATGAACACTGAAGCTTTCTTT	CASSTQPGMNTEAFF
TRBV5-1	TRBJ2-7	.	.	TGCGCCAGCAGCAACCGGGGGTCCTACGAGCAGTACTTC	CASSNRGSYEQYF
TRBV5-1	TRBJ2-1	.	.	TGCGCCAGCAGCTTGTCTCCGACGGGGAGTGAGCAGTTCTTC	CASSLSPTGSEQFF
TRBV6-5	TRBJ1-6	.	.	TGTGCCCTCAGGGAGGGCGGCTCACCCCTCCACTTT	CALREGGSPLHF
TRBV7-3	TRBJ2-3	TRBD2	once	TGTGCCAGCAGCCCTGGACTAGACTTCACAGATACGCAGTATTTT	CASSPGLDFTDTQYF
TRBV21-1	TRBJ2-7	.	.	TGTGCCAGCAGCAAAGTAAGGAGACAGGGGAACGAGCAGTACTTC	CASSKVRRQGNEQYF
TRBV10-3	TRBJ2-7	TRBD1	once	TGTGCCATCAGTGAGGGACAGGGGGCCCCCTACGAGCAGTACTTC	CAISEGQGAPYEQYF
TRBV6-5	TRBJ2-1	.	.	TGTGCCAGCATTTATCAGGGAACCATCGTTTGGGAGCAGTTCTTC	CASIYQGTIVWEQFF
TRBV7-2	TRBJ2-7	TRBD2	.	TGTGCCAGCAGCGTACTAGCGGGGCTTTCCTACGAGCAGTACTTC	CASSVLAGLSYEQYF
TRBV9	TRBJ2-5	TRBD2	.	TGTGCCAGCAGCGTCCTAGCGGGGCCCCAAGAGACCCAGTACTTC	CASSVLAGPQETQYF
TRBV18	TRBJ1-1	.	.	TGTGCCAGCTCTCAACAAGGGCGAGAGAACACTGAAGCTTTCTTT	CASSQQGRENTEAFF
TRBV19	TRBJ1-3	.	.	TGTGCCAGTAGTATCGACAGTGGAAACACCATATATTTT	CASSIDSGNTIYF
TRBV6-5	TRBJ1-2	TRBD1	.	TGTGCCAGCAGTCAGGACAGGGATAATGGCTACACCTTC	CASSQDRDNGYTF
TRBV28	TRBJ1-2	TRBD1	.	TGTGCCACTTCCGGGACAGACGTCTATGGCTACACCTTC	CATSGTDVYGYTF
TRBV14	TRBJ1-1	.	.	TGTGCCAGCAGCCAAGGAACAGCTCCCAACACTGAAGCTTTCTTT	CASSQGTAPNTEAFF
TRBV19	TRBJ1-5	.	.	TGTGCCAGTAAGGGATATGGGCATCAGCCCCAGCATTTT	CASKGYGHQPQHF
TRBV5-1	TRBJ1-2	.	.	TGCGCCAGCAGCTTGCGGTCTGGGGCACGACGTAACTATGGCTACACCTTC	CASSLRSGARRNYGYTF
TRBV7-2	TRBJ2-5	.	.	TGTGCCAGCAGCTTAAAATTTGCGGCCCAGTACTTC	CASSLKFAAQYF
TRBV5-1	TRBJ1-4	.	once	TGCGCCAGCAGCTGGCTTAGTCGGGGAGCAACTAATGAAAAACTGTTTTTT	CASSWLSRGATNEKLFF
TRBV3-1/TRBV3-2	TRBJ1-5	TRBD1	.	TGTGCCAGCAGCCAAGATTCCGGGACAGATAATCAGCCCCAGCATTTT	CASSQDSGTDNQPQHF
TRBV11-3	TRBJ1-2	.	.	TGTGCCAGCAGCCCCCGGGTATTTGAGGGCTACACCTTC	CASSPRVFEGYTF
TRBV9	TRBJ2-7	TRBD1	.	TGTGCCAGCAGCATCGGGACAGGGGCCTACGAGCAGTACTTC	CASSIGTGAYEQYF
TRBV25-1	TRBJ1-1	.	.	TGTGCCAGCAACCACCTCGGGGGGAACACTGAAGCTTTCTTT	CASNHLGGNTEAFF
TRBV7-9	TRBJ1-2	.	.	TGTGCCAGCAGCTTAGTGGCGACAGAACACTATGGCTACACCTTC	CASSLVATEHYGYTF
TRBV2	TRBJ2-2	.	.	TGTGCCAGCAAAGTACAGGTGGCGGGCACCGGGGAGCTGTTTTTT	CASKVQVAGTGELFF
TRBV12-3/TRBV12-4	TRBJ1-2	.	.	TGTGCCAGCAACCTGGGCGGTAACTATGGCTACACCTTC	CASNLGGNYGYTF
TRBV7-2	TRBJ2-2	.	.	TGTGCCAGCAGCTTAGCGATGATTAACACCGGGGAGCTGTTTTTT	CASSLAMINTGELFF
TRBV19	TRBJ1-5	.	.	TGTGCCAGTAGGCCCGGGACGGATAACCCCCAGCATTTT	CASRPGTDNPQHF
TRBV5-1	TRBJ2-3	.	.	TGCGCCAGCAGCTATGGGAGGCCTAGCACAGATACGCAGTATTTT	CASSYGRPSTDTQYF